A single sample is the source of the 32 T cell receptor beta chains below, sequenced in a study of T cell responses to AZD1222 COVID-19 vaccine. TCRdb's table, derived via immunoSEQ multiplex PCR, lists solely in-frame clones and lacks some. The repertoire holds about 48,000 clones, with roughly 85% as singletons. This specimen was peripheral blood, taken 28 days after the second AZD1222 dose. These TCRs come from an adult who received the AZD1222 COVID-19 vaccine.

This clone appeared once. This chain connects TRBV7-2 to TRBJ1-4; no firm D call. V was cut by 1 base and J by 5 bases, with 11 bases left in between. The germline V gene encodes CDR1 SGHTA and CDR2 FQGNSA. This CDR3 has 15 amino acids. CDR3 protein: CASSLVAMLNEKLFF. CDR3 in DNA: TGTGCCAGCAGCTTAGTTGCTATGCTGAATGAAAAACTGTTTTTT.

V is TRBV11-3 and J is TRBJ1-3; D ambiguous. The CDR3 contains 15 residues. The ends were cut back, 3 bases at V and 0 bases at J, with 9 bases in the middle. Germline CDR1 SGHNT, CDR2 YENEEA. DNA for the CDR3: TGTGCCAGCAGCTTTGCCGGATACTCTGGAAACACCATATATTTT. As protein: CASSFAGYSGNTIYF. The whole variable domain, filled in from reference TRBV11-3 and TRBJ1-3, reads EAGVVQSPRYKIIEKKQPVAFWCNPISGHNTLYWYLQNLGQGPELLIRYENEEAVDDSQLPKDRFSAERLKGVDSTLKIQPAELGDSAVYLCASSFAGYSGNTIYFGEGSWLTVV.

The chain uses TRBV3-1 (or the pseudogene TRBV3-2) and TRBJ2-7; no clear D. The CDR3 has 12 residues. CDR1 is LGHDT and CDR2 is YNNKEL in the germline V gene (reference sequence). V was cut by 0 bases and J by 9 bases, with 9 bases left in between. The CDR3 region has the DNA TGTGCCAGCAGCCAAGAACGCCTGAGGCAGTACTTC. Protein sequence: CASSQERLRQYF.

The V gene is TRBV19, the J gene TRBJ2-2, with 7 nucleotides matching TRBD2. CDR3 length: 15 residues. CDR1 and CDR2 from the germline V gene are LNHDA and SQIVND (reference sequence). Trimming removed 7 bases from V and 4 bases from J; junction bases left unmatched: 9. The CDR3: CASKTRGSGTGELFF. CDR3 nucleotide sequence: TGTGCCAGTAAAACACGCGGGAGTGGCACCGGGGAGCTGTTTTTT. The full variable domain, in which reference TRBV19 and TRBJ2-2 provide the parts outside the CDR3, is DGGITQSPKYLFRKEGQNVTLSCEQNLNHDAMYWYRQDPGQGLRLIYYSQIVNDFQKGDIAEGYSVSREKKESFPLTVTSAQKNPTAFYLCASKTRGSGTGELFFGEGSRLTVL.

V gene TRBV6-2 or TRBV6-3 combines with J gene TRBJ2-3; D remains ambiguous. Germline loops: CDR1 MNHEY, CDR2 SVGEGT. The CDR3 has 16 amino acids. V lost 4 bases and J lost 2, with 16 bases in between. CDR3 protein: CASSSLGLSATDTQYF. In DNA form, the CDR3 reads TGTGCCAGCAGTTCTTTGGGTCTAAGCGCCACAGATACGCAGTATTTT.

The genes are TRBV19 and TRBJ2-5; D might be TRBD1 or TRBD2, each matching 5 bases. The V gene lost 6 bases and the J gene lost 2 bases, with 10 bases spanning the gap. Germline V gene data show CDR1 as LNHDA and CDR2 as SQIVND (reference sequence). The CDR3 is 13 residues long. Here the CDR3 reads CASSPGRQETQYF. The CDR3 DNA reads TGTGCCAGTAGCCCGGGACGGCAAGAGACCCAGTACTTC.

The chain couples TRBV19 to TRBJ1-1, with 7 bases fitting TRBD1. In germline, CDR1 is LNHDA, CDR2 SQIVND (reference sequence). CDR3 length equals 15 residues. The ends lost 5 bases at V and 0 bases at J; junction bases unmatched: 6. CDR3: CASSVGQLMNTEAFF. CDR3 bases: TGTGCCAGTAGTGTGGGACAGCTCATGAACACTGAAGCTTTCTTT.

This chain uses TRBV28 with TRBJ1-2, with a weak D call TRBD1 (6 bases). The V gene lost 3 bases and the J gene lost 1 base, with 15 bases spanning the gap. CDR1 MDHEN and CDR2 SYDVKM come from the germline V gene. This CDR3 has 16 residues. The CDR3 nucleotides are TGTGCCAGCAGTTTCAGTTTACAGGGCGGTAACTATGGCTACACCTTC. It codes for CASSFSLQGGNYGYTF.

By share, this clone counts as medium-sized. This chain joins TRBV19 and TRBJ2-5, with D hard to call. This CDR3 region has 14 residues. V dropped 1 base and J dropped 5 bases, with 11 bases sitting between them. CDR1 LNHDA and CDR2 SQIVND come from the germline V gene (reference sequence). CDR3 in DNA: TGTGCCAGTAGTATAGGTCGACTGTTGGAGACCCAGTACTTC. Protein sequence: CASSIGRLLETQYF.

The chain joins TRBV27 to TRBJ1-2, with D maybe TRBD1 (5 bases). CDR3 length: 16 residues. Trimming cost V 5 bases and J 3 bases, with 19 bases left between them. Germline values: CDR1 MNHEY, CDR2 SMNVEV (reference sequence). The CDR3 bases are TGTGCCAGCAGTCCGTTACGGGGGGACGAACACTATGGCTACACCTTC. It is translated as CASSPLRGDEHYGYTF.

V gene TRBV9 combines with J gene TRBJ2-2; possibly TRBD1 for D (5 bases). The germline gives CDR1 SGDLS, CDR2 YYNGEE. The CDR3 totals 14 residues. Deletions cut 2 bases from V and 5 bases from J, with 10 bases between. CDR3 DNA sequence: TGTGCCAGCAGCGTCAGGGCCGAGACCGGGGAGCTGTTTTTT. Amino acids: CASSVRAETGELFF.

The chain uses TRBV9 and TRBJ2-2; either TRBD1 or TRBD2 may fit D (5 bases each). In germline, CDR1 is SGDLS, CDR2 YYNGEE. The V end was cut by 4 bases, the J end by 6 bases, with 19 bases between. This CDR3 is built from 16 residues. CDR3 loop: CASSPRRDLGAGELFF. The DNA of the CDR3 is TGTGCCAGCAGCCCTCGCCGGGACCTGGGGGCCGGGGAGCTGTTTTTT.

CDR3 sequence: CASSLTSTDTQYF. The CDR3 region has the DNA TGTGCCAGCAGCCTTACTAGCACAGATACGCAGTATTTT. V and J are TRBV12-3 or TRBV12-4 and TRBJ2-3; no clear D gene. The CDR3 has 13 residues. Between the trimmed V and J ends, which lost 6 bases and 0 bases, there was a span of 7 bases.

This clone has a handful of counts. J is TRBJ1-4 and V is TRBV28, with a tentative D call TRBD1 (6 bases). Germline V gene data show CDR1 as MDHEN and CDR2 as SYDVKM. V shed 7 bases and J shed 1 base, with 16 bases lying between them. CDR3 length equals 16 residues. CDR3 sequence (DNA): TGTGCCAGCACTAGGAGGGGGACTGGAACTAATGAAAAACTGTTTTTT. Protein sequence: CASTRRGTGTNEKLFF.

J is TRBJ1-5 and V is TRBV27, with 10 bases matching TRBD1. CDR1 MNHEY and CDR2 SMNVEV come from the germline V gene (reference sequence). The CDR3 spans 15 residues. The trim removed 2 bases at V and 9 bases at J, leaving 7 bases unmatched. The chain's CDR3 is CASSLKGQGFPPQHF. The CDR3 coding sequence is TGTGCCAGCAGTTTAAAGGGACAGGGGTTCCCGCCCCAGCATTTT.

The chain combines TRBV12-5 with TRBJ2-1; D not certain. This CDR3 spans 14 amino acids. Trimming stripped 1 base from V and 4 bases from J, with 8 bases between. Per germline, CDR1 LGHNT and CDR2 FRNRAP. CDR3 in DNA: TGTGCTAGTGGTTTGGACCAGTGGTACAATGAGCAGTTCTTC. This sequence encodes CASGLDQWYNEQFF.

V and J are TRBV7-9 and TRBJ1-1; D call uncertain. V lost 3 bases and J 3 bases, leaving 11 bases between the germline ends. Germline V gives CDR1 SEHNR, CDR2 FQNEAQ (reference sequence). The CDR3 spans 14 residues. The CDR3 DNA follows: TGTGCCAGCAGCTTGTCGGGGAGTTACACTGAAGCTTTCTTT. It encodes CASSLSGSYTEAFF.

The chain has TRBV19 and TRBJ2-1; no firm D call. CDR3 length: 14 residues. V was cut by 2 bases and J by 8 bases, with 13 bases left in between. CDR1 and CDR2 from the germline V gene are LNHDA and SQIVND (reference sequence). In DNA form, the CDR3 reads TGTGCCAGTAGTATACGCGGCAGTTCTGATGAGCAGTTCTTC. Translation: CASSIRGSSDEQFF.

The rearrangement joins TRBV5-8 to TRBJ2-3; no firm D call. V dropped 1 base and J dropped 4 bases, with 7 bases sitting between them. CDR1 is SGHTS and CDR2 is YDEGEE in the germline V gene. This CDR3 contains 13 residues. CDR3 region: CASSLSRSDTQYF. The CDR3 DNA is TGTGCCAGCAGCTTGTCACGGTCAGATACGCAGTATTTT.

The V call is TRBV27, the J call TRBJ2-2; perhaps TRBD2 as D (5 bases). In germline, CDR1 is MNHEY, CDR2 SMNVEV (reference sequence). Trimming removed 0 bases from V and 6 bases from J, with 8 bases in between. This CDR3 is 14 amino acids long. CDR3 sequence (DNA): TGTGCCAGCAGTTTATCGAGGGTGGCCGGGGAGCTGTTTTTT. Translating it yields CASSLSRVAGELFF.

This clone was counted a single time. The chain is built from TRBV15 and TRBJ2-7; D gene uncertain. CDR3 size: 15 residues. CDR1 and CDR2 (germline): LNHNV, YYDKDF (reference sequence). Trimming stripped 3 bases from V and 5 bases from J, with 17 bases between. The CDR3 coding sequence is TGTGCCACCAGCAGTCACACCATAGGGCCCGACGAGCAGTACTTC. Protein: CATSSHTIGPDEQYF.

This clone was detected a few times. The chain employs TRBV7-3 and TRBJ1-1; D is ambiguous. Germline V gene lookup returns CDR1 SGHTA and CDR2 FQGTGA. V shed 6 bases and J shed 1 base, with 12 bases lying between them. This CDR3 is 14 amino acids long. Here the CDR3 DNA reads TGTGCCAGCAGTTCATCAGGTACGAACACTGAAGCTTTCTTT. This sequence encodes CASSSSGTNTEAFF.

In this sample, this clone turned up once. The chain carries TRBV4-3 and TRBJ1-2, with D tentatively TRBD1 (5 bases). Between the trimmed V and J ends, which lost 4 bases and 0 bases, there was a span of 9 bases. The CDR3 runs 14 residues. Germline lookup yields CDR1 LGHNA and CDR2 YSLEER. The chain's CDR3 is CASSPGTANYGYTF. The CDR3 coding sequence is TGCGCCAGCAGCCCAGGGACGGCTAACTATGGCTACACCTTC.

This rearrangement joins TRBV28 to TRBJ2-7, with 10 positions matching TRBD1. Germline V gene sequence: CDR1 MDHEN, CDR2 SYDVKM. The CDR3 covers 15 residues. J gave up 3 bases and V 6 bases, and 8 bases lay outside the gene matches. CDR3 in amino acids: CASRYRDRGSYEQYF. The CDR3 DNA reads TGTGCCAGCAGATACCGGGACAGGGGTAGCTACGAGCAGTACTTC.

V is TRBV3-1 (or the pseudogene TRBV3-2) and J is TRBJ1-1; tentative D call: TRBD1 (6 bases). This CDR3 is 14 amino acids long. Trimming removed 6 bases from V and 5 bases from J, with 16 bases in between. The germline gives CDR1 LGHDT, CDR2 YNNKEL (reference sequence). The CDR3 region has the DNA TGTGCCAGCAGGCGGGAGGGGGAAGGTACTGAAGCTTTCTTT. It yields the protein CASRREGEGTEAFF.

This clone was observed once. The CDR3 is CASSLDHPSGEQFF. CDR3 nucleotide sequence: TGTGCCAGCAGCTTAGACCACCCCAGTGGTGAGCAGTTCTTC. The chain joins TRBV7-2 to TRBJ2-1; D uncertain. The length of the CDR3 is 14 residues. CDR1 is SGHTA, CDR2 FQGNSA, per germline. Trimming shortened V by 1 base and J by 9 bases, and 13 bases separated the two germline ends.

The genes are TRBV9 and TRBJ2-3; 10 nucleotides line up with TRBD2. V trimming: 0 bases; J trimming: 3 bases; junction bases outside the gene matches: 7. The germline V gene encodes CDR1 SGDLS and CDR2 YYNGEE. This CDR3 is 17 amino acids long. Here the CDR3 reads CASSVDLAGDATDTQYF. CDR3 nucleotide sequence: TGTGCCAGCAGCGTAGATCTAGCGGGAGATGCAACAGATACGCAGTATTTT.

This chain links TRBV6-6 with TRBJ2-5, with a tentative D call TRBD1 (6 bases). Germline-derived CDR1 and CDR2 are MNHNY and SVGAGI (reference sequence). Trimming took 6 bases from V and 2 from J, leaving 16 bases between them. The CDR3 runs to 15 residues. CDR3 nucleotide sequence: TGTGCCAGCAGCCTTCAAGGGGGACCACAAGAGACCCAGTACTTC. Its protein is CASSLQGGPQETQYF.

The CDR3 DNA is TGTGCCAGCAGCCTTGGGAGTGCGGGTACGCAGTATTTT. Translated, it gives CASSLGSAGTQYF. V usage is TRBV28 and J usage is TRBJ2-3; tentatively, D is TRBD2 (5 bases). CDR1 is MDHEN and CDR2 is SYDVKM in the germline V gene. V was cut by 6 bases and J by 8 bases, with 15 bases left in between. This CDR3 is built from 13 residues.

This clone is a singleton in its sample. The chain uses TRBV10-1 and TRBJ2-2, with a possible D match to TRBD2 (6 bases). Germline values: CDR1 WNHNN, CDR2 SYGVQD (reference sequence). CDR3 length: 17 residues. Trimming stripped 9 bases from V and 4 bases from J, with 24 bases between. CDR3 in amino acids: CASSCGLSVGGTGELFF. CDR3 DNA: TGCGCCAGTTCGTGCGGTCTCTCAGTGGGAGGCACCGGGGAGCTGTTTTTT.

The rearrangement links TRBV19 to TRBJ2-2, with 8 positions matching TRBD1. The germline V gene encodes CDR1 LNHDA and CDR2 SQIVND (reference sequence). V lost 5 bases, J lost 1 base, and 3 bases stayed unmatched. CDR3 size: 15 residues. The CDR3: CASSPGQGNTGELFF. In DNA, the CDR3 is TGTGCCAGTAGTCCAGGACAGGGGAACACCGGGGAGCTGTTTTTT.

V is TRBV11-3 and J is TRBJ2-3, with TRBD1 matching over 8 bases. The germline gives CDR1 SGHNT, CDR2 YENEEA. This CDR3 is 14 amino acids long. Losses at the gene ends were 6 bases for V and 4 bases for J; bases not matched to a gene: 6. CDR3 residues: CASRSGQGSDTQYF. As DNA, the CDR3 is TGTGCCAGCAGGTCCGGACAGGGCTCAGATACGCAGTATTTT.